These 28 T cell receptor beta chains originate from one sample sequenced in a study of blood T cell repertoires in COVID-19. Assay: immunoSEQ multiplex PCR; the TCRdb copy retains only in-frame clones and omits some. The table has roughly 250,000 clones, approximately 83% seen once. Sequencing was performed on PBMCs or T cells enriched from blood (not recorded which). These receptors came from a woman aged 35 to 49 with acute COVID-19.

Points on this clone: The germline gene is not matched at one end of the junction; a read error may be the cause. The chain employs TRBV6-5 and TRBJ1-1, with unresolved D. The length of the CDR3 is 12 residues. Germline V lookup: CDR1 MNHEY, CDR2 SVGAGI. CDR3: CASSRSNIEAFF. In DNA, the CDR3 is TGTGCCAGCAGTCGCTCGAACATTGAAGCTTTCTTT.

This clone occurred once. The chain links TRBV6-5 to TRBJ2-7; TRBD1 matches 11 bases. Germline CDR1 and CDR2: MNHEY and SVGAGI. The ends lost 6 bases at V and 3 bases at J; junction bases unmatched: 1. The CDR3 spans 13 residues. CDR3 amino acids: CASRGTGGYEQYF. CDR3 sequence (DNA): TGTGCCAGCAGGGGGACAGGGGGCTACGAGCAGTACTTC.

The table lists this clone with a few counts. The chain combines TRBV5-1 with TRBJ2-1; D ambiguous. With 1 base removed from V and 0 bases from J, the gap between germline ends came to 14 bases. The CDR3 runs 17 residues. Germline CDR1 SGHRS, CDR2 YFSETQ. The CDR3 nucleotides read TGCGCCAGCAGCTTGTTGTTGTCGCGTAACTCCTACAATGAGCAGTTCTTC. Translation: CASSLLLSRNSYNEQFF.

The rearrangement joins TRBV5-1 to TRBJ2-7; 7 bases fit TRBD2. The ends lost 0 bases at V and 7 bases at J; junction bases unmatched: 10. Germline-derived CDR1 and CDR2 are SGHRS and YFSETQ. The CDR3 has 15 amino acids. CDR3 bases: TGCGCCAGCAGCTTGGGGCTAGCGGAGGCCGGGGAGCAGTACTTC. Its translation is CASSLGLAEAGEQYF. The entire variable domain, with the rest obtained from reference TRBV5-1 and TRBJ2-7, is as follows: KAGVTQTPRYLIKTRGQQVTLSCSPISGHRSVSWYQQTPGQGLQFLFEYFSETQRNKGNFPGRFSGRQFSNSRSEMNVSTLELGDSALYLCASSLGLAEAGEQYFGPGTRLTVT.

CDR3 loop: CAISATGVTTNEKLFF. DNA for the CDR3: TGTGCCATCAGTGCCACAGGGGTAACAACTAATGAAAAACTGTTTTTT. The chain joins TRBV10-3 to TRBJ1-4; 7 positions match TRBD1. CDR1 ENHRY and CDR2 SYGVKD come from the germline V gene. Trimming cost V 4 bases and J 0 bases; bases outside gene matches: 5. The CDR3 covers 16 residues.

The CDR3 loop is CASTMGGAAAQETQYF. CDR3 nucleotides: TGCGCCAGCACCATGGGGGGGGCTGCCGCCCAAGAGACCCAGTACTTC. This chain joins TRBV5-1 and TRBJ2-5; tentative D call: TRBD2 (7 bases). The ends were cut back, 6 bases at V and 1 base at J, with 19 bases in the middle. CDR3 length: 16 residues. Germline V gene data show CDR1 as SGHRS and CDR2 as YFSETQ.

V is TRBV2 and J is TRBJ1-5; D is unresolved. Germline lookup yields CDR1 SNHLY and CDR2 FYNNEI. This CDR3 is 13 amino acids long. The CDR3 nucleotides are TGTGCGTGCGGGGAGGATAGCAATCAGCCCCAGCATTTT. It codes for CACGEDSNQPQHF.

The chain employs TRBV7-9 and TRBJ1-6; perhaps TRBD1 as D (5 bases). CDR3 length equals 13 residues. The V end was cut by 8 bases, the J end by 7 bases, with 12 bases between. Germline values: CDR1 SEHNR, CDR2 FQNEAQ (reference sequence). The CDR3 region is CASSRGLNSPLHF. CDR3 nucleotide sequence: TGTGCCAGCTCGCGGGGGTTGAATTCACCCCTCCACTTT.

The chain has TRBV5-1 and TRBJ2-1; 13 bases agree with TRBD2. V lost 4 bases, J lost 10 bases, and 20 bases stayed unmatched. The CDR3 sequence is 19 residues long. The V gene's germline CDR1 is SGHRS and CDR2 YFSETQ. CDR3 nucleotides: TGCGCCAGCAGCACCGTACTAGCGGGAGGGCCTCTTTGGATGCGGGAGCAGTTCTTC. Translation: CASSTVLAGGPLWMREQFF.

The rearrangement joins TRBV5-6 to TRBJ2-7, with 8 bases identical to TRBD1. Trimming removed 0 bases from V and 0 bases from J; junction bases left unmatched: 2. This CDR3 contains 15 residues. CDR1 SGHDT and CDR2 YYEEEE come from the germline V gene. CDR3 sequence (DNA): TGTGCCAGCAGCTTGGGGACAGGGTTCTCCTACGAGCAGTACTTC. This codes for CASSLGTGFSYEQYF.

The chain uses TRBV27 and TRBJ2-7, with 7 bases matching TRBD1. V shed 8 bases and J 1 base; nucleotides not matched to a gene: 5. The CDR3 consists of 13 residues. Germline CDR1 and CDR2: MNHEY and SMNVEV (reference sequence). CDR3 DNA sequence: TGTGCCAGCGCTTGGGGACAGTCCTACGAGCAGTACTTC. Translating gives CASAWGQSYEQYF.

The rearrangement links TRBV20-1 to TRBJ1-2, with TRBD1 matching 9 bases. Germline assignment: CDR1 DFQATT and CDR2 SNEGSKA (reference sequence). V lost 3 bases, J lost 7 bases, and 6 bases stayed unmatched. This CDR3 is built from 13 residues. The CDR3 nucleotides read TGCAGTGCTAGTCACACAGGGGGCGGTGGCTACACCTTC. Translated: CSASHTGGGGYTF.

V is TRBV9 and J is TRBJ2-2; 7 bases line up with TRBD1. The CDR3 sequence is 16 residues long. CDR1 is SGDLS and CDR2 is YYNGEE in the germline V gene. Trimming cost V 0 bases and J 4 bases; bases outside gene matches: 6. The DNA of the CDR3 is TGTGCCAGCAGCGTAGAAGGGGCAGGGGGCACCGGGGAGCTGTTTTTT. It yields the protein CASSVEGAGGTGELFF.

The table lists this clone with a count of one. This chain uses TRBV2 with TRBJ2-1; 7 bases fit TRBD1. After removal of 2 bases from V and 8 bases from J, the junction contained 6 bases not matched to a gene. CDR3 size: 14 residues. Germline V CDR1 and CDR2: SNHLY, FYNNEI. Written as DNA, the CDR3 is TGTGCCAGCAGTGAATTACAGGGGAACGATGAGCAGTTCTTC. Translated, it gives CASSELQGNDEQFF.

The chain links TRBV11-3 to TRBJ2-1, with TRBD2 matching over 9 bases. V shed 2 bases and J 9 bases; nucleotides not matched to a gene: 11. The CDR3 consists of 16 residues. The germline V gene has CDR1 SGHNT and CDR2 YENEEA. CDR3 loop: CASSLIAGVGLGEQFF. Written as DNA, the CDR3 is TGTGCCAGCAGCTTAATAGCGGGAGTAGGGTTGGGTGAGCAGTTCTTC.

The chain couples TRBV6-5 to TRBJ2-1; 8 bases agree with TRBD1. The CDR3 has 13 amino acids. V dropped 8 bases and J dropped 7; count of bases not matched to a gene: 7. Germline V lookup: CDR1 MNHEY, CDR2 SVGAGI. The CDR3 bases are TGTGCCAGCGGCGGACAGGGTAGTAATGAGCAGTTCTTC. Translated: CASGGQGSNEQFF.

The rearrangement uses TRBV2 and TRBJ2-4; maybe TRBD2 (5 bases). The V end was cut by 8 bases, the J end by 9 bases, with 11 bases between. Germline CDR1 and CDR2: SNHLY and FYNNEI. The CDR3 sequence is 11 residues long. The CDR3 DNA reads TGTGCCAGCGGGCCGGGAACCATTCAGTACTTC. Amino acids: CASGPGTIQYF.

This clone has only one observation. The V call is TRBV3-1 (or the pseudogene TRBV3-2), the J call TRBJ2-3; 7 positions match TRBD1. CDR3 size: 15 residues. The trim removed 4 bases at V and 3 bases at J, leaving 7 bases unmatched. Per germline, CDR1 LGHDT and CDR2 YNNKEL (reference sequence). CDR3 coding DNA: TGTGCCAGCAGCCCCCAGACAGGGAAGACAGATACGCAGTATTTT. Protein product: CASSPQTGKTDTQYF.

J is TRBJ2-1 and V is TRBV11-3; possibly TRBD2 for D (5 bases). CDR1 is SGHNT, CDR2 YENEEA, per germline. The CDR3 has 12 residues. Deletions cut 2 bases from V and 8 bases from J, with 7 bases between. CDR3 loop: CASSLIGDEQFF. The DNA of the CDR3 is TGTGCCAGCAGCTTAATCGGGGATGAGCAGTTCTTC.

This clone was detected only once. V is TRBV2 and J is TRBJ1-5; D might be TRBD1 (5 bases). The germline CDR1 and CDR2 sequences are SNHLY and FYNNEI. V lost 9 bases to trimming and J lost 7 bases, with 25 bases between them. This CDR3 spans 16 amino acids. The CDR3: CASKRDAMSGVQPQHF. For the CDR3, the DNA is TGTGCCAGTAAGAGGGACGCCATGTCGGGGGTGCAGCCCCAGCATTTT.

This clone was found once. As DNA, the CDR3 is TGTGCCAGCAGCCCCGACAGGGGACGAGGCTACACCTTC. This codes for CASSPDRGRGYTF. The chain combines TRBV5-4 with TRBJ1-2; 8 nucleotides match TRBD1. In germline, CDR1 is SGHNT, CDR2 YYREEE (reference sequence). The J segment lost 8 bases and the V segment lost 4 bases, leaving 7 bases of the junction unmatched. The CDR3 runs to 13 residues.

The rearrangement links TRBV2 to TRBJ1-3, with D possibly being TRBD1 (6 bases). V was pared by 8 bases and J by 1 base, with 12 bases between. This CDR3 comprises 14 residues. From germline, CDR1 is SNHLY and CDR2 FYNNEI. The CDR3 DNA reads as TGTGCCAGCGCCCGGGGACAATCTGGAAACACCATATATTTT. This sequence encodes CASARGQSGNTIYF.

The CDR3 sequence: CAWSPGETETQYF. The CDR3, as DNA: TGTGCCTGGAGTCCGGGGGAGACTGAGACCCAGTACTTC. This chain links TRBV30 with TRBJ2-5; a possible D gene is TRBD2 (6 bases). From germline, CDR1 is GTSNPN and CDR2 SVGIG (reference sequence). There are 13 residues in the CDR3. The V end lost 2 bases, the J end lost 5 bases, and 12 bases lay between the germline ends. Using reference TRBV30 and TRBJ2-5 for the parts outside the CDR3, the full variable domain is SQTIHQWPATLVQPVGSPLSLECTVEGTSNPNLYWYRQAAGRGLQLLFYSVGIGQISSEVPQNLSASRPQDRQFILSSKKLLLSDSGFYLCAWSPGETETQYFGPGTRLLVL.

This clone was seen once. V gene TRBV9 combines with J gene TRBJ2-1; 14 positions match TRBD2. J was trimmed by 10 bases and V by 3 bases; bases with no gene match: 6. Germline values: CDR1 SGDLS, CDR2 YYNGEE. The CDR3 totals 15 residues. The CDR3 here is CASSDGTSGREEQFF. The CDR3 coding sequence is TGTGCCAGCAGCGACGGGACTAGCGGGAGAGAGGAGCAGTTCTTC. Full variable domain (remainder filled in from reference TRBV9 and TRBJ2-1): DSGVTQTPKHLITATGQRVTLRCSPRSGDLSVYWYQQSLDQGLQFLIQYYNGEERAKGNILERFSAQQFPDLHSELNLSSLELGDSALYFCASSDGTSGREEQFFGPGTRLTVL.

The chain is built from TRBV14 and TRBJ1-2, with 9 bases fitting TRBD1. CDR1 is SGHDN, CDR2 FVKESK, per germline. Trimming at V came to 0 bases and at J to 2 bases, leaving 4 bases not matched to a gene. This CDR3 comprises 16 residues. Written as DNA, the CDR3 is TGTGCCAGCAGCCAAGACCCCGGGACAGGGAACTATGGCTACACCTTC. The encoded protein is CASSQDPGTGNYGYTF.

The chain uses TRBV5-4 and TRBJ1-1; a possible D gene is TRBD1 (6 bases). Trimming took 0 bases from V and 6 from J, leaving 12 bases between them. This CDR3 is 14 amino acids long. Germline CDR1 SGHNT, CDR2 YYREEE (reference sequence). DNA of the CDR3: TGTGCCAGCAGCTTGGGAGACAGGCTTCCTGAAGCTTTCTTT. It translates to CASSLGDRLPEAFF.

CDR3 in DNA: TGTGCCAGCAGCCAAGATATACGGTTTGTCCAGTACTTC. It encodes CASSQDIRFVQYF. V and J are TRBV14 and TRBJ2-7; D unresolved. Trimming took 0 bases from V and 10 from J, leaving 13 bases between them. The CDR3 consists of 13 residues. Germline V gene lookup returns CDR1 SGHDN and CDR2 FVKESK.

The chain has TRBV7-3 and TRBJ2-3; no clear D gene. CDR1 is SGHTA and CDR2 is FQGTGA in the germline V gene. The CDR3 consists of 14 residues. The V gene lost 1 base and the J gene lost 4 bases, with 9 bases spanning the gap. For the CDR3, the DNA is TGTGCCAGCAGCTTAATCCAGGCCCCAGATACGCAGTATTTT. This encodes CASSLIQAPDTQYF.